This T cell receptor (beta chain) is from a study of T cell responses to AZD1222 COVID-19 vaccine. General study results and limits: Donors were chiefly white British, with a greater number of females, and clonal diversity was perhaps underestimated.

Libraries were prepared by immunoSEQ multiplex PCR; TCRdb keeps only in-frame clonotypes and omits some of them. The table has 100,000 to 150,000 clones, 88% seen once. Germline V gene lookup returns CDR1 SQVTM and CDR2 ANQGSEA. This CDR3 has 15 amino acids. Trimming left V 2 bases short and J 4 bases short, with 17 bases between. About this clone itself: The antigen remains undetermined.

This chain links TRBV29-1 with TRBJ1-2, with D possibly TRBD1 on 5 matching bases. This TCR was recovered from an adult in good health. Sample: peripheral blood, taken on day 0 of AZD1222 vaccination. CDR3 sequence: CSVEIMGPTSYGYTF. The CDR3 nucleotides are TGCAGCGTTGAAATCATGGGGCCGACTTCCTATGGCTACACCTTC.